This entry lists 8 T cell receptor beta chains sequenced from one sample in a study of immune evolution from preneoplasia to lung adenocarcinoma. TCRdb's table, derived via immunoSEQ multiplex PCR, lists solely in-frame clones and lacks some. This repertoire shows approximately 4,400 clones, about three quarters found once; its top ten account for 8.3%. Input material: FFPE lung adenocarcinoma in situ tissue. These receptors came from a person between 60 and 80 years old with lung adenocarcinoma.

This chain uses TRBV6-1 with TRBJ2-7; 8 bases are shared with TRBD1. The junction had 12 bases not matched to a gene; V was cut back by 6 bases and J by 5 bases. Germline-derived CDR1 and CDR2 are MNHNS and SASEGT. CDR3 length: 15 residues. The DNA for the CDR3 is TGTGCCAGCAGCCTATTAACAGGGGGTGGGGACGAGCAGTACTTC. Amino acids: CASSLLTGGGDEQYF.

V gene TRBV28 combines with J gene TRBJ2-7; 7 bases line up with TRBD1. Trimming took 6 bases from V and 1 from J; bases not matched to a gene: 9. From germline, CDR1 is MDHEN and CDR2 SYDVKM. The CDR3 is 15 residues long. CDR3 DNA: TGTGCCAGCAGGCCTTCAGGGGGAGTATCCTACGAGCAGTACTTC. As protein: CASRPSGGVSYEQYF.

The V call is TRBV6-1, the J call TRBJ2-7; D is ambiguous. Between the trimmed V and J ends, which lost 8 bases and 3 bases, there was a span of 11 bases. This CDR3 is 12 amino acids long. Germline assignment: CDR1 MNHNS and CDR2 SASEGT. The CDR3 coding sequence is TGTGCCAGCGCCCACCTCCACTACGAGCAGTACTTC. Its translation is CASAHLHYEQYF.

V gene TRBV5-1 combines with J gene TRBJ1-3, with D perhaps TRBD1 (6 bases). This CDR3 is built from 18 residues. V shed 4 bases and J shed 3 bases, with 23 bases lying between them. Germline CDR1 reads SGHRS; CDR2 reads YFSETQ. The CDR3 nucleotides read TGCGCCAGCAGCCGATTACCACCGGGACAAGACCTTGGAAACACCATATATTTT. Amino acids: CASSRLPPGQDLGNTIYF.

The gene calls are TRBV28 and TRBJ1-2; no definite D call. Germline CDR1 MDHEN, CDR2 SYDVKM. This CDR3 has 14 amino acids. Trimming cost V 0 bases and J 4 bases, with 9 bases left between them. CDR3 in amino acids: CASSLWGQIYGYTF. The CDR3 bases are TGTGCCAGCAGTTTATGGGGTCAGATCTATGGCTACACCTTC.

The CDR3 sequence: CASRAGTTDQETQYF. CDR3 DNA sequence: TGCGCCAGCAGAGCCGGGACAACGGACCAAGAGACCCAGTACTTC. The chain uses TRBV5-1 and TRBJ2-5; D possibly corresponds to TRBD1 (6 bases). CDR1 is SGHRS, CDR2 YFSETQ, per germline. The CDR3 is 15 amino acids. Trimming removed 5 bases from V and 0 bases from J, with 14 bases in between.

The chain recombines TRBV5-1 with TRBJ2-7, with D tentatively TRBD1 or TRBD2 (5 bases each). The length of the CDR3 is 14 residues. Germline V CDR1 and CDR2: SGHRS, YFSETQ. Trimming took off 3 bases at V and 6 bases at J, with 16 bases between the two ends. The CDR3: CASSSGPPRPEQYF. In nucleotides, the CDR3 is TGCGCCAGCAGCTCGGGACCCCCCAGGCCCGAGCAGTACTTC.

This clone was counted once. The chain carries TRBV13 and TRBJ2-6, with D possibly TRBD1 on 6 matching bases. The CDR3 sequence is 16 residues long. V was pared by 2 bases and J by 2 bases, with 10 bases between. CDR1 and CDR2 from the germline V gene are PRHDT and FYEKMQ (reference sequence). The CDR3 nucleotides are TGTGCCAGCAGCTTACAGGGGTCGACTGGGGCCAACGTCCTGACTTTC. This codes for CASSLQGSTGANVLTF.